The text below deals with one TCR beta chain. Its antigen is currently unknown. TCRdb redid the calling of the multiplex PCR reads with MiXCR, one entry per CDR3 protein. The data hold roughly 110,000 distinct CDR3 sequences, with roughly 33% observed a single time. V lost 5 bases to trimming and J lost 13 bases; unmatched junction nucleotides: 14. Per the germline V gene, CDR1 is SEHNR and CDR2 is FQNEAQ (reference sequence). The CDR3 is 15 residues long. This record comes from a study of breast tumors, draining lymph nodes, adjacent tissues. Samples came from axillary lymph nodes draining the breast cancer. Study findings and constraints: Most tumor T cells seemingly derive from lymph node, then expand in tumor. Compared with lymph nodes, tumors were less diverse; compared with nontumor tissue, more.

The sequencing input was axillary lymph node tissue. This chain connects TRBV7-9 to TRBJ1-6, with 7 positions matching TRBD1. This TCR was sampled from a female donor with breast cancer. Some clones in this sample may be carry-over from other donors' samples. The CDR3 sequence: CASSTRDRDNLPLHF. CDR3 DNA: TGTGCCAGCAGCACGCGGGACAGAGATAATTTGCCCCTCCACTTT.